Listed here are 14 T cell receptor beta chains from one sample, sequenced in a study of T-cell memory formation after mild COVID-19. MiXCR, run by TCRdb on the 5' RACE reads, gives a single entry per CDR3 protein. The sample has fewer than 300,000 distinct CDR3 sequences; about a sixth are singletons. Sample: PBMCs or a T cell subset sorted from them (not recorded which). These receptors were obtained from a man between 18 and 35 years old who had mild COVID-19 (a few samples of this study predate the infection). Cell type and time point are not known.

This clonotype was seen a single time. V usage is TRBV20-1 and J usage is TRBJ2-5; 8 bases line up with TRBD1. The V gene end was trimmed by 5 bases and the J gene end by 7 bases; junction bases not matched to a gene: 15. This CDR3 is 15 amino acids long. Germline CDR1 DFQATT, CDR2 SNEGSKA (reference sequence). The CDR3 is CSAVTGAPPEWTQYF. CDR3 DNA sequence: TGCAGTGCTGTGACAGGGGCGCCCCCGGAATGGACCCAGTACTTC.

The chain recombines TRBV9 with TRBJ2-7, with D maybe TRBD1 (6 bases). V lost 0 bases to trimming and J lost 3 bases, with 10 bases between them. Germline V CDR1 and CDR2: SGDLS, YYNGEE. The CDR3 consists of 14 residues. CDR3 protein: CASSVGGGGYEQYF. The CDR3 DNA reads TGTGCCAGCAGCGTAGGTGGGGGCGGCTACGAGCAGTACTTC.

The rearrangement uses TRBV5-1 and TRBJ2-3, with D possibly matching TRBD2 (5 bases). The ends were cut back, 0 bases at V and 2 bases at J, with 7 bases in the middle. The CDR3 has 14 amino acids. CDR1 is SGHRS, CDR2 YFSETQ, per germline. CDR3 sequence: CASSLAGITDTQYF. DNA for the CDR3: TGCGCCAGCAGCTTGGCCGGGATCACAGATACGCAGTATTTT.

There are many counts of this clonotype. The CDR3 DNA sequence: TGTGCCAGCAGAGCGGGGGTGTCAGATACGCAGTATTTT. This encodes CASRAGVSDTQYF. The rearrangement uses TRBV6-2 or TRBV6-3 and TRBJ2-3; 8 bases are shared with TRBD2. V shed 6 bases and J 4 bases; nucleotides not matched to a gene: 3. This CDR3 has 13 amino acids. Germline V CDR1 and CDR2: MNHEY, SVGEGT.

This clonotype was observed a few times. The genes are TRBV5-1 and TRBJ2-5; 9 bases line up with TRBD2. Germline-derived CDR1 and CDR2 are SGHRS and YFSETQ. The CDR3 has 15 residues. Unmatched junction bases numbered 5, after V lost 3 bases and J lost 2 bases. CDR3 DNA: TGCGCCAGCAGCTCCTTAGCGGGGGATCAAGAGACCCAGTACTTC. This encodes CASSSLAGDQETQYF.

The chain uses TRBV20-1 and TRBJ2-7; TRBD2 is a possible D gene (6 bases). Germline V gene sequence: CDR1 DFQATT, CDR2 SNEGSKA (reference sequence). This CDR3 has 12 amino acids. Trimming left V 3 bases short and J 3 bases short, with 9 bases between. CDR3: CSARGTLYEQYF. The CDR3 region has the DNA TGCAGTGCTAGGGGGACTCTCTACGAGCAGTACTTC.

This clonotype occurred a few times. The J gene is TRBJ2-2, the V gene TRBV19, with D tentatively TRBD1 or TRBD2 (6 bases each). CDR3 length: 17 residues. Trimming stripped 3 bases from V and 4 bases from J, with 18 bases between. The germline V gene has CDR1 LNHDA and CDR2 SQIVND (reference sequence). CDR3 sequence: CASSILLGGAGTGELFF. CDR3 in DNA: TGTGCCAGTAGTATCCTACTCGGGGGCGCGGGCACCGGGGAGCTGTTTTTT.

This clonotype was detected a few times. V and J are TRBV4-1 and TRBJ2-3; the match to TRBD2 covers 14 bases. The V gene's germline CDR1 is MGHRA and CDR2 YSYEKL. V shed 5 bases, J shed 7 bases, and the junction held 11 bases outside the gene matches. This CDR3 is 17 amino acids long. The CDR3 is CASSSTGTSGGVHTQYF. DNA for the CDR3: TGCGCCAGCAGCTCGACCGGGACTAGCGGGGGCGTCCATACGCAGTATTTT.

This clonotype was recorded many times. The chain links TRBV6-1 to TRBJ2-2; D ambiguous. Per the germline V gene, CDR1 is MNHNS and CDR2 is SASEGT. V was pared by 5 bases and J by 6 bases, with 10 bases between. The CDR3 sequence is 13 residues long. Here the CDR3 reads CASSLRRAGELFF. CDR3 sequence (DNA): TGTGCCAGCAGTCTTCGCCGGGCCGGGGAGCTGTTTTTT.

The CDR3 reads CAGKTEQNTGELFF. The CDR3 nucleotides read TGTGCCGGAAAGACAGAACAGAACACCGGGGAGCTGTTTTTT. V and J are TRBV7-9 and TRBJ2-2, with D possibly matching TRBD1 (5 bases). Trimming pared 11 bases from V and 1 base from J, leaving 14 bases between. The CDR3 contains 14 residues. The germline CDR1 and CDR2 sequences are SEHNR and FQNEAQ (reference sequence).

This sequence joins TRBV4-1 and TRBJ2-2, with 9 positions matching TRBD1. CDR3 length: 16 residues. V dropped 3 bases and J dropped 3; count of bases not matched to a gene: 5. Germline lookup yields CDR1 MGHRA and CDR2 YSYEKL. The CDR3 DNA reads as TGCGCCAGCAGCCACGATACAGGGGGCTACACCGGGGAGCTGTTTTTT. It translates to CASSHDTGGYTGELFF.

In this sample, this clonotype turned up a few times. DNA of the CDR3: TGTGCCAGCAGCCCCGACCCTAAATACGAGCAGTACTTC. Its protein is CASSPDPKYEQYF. This chain connects TRBV7-8 to TRBJ2-7; no reliable D call. Trimming took off 5 bases at V and 4 bases at J, with 12 bases between the two ends. Germline CDR1 reads SGHVS; CDR2 reads FQNEAQ. The CDR3 runs to 13 residues.

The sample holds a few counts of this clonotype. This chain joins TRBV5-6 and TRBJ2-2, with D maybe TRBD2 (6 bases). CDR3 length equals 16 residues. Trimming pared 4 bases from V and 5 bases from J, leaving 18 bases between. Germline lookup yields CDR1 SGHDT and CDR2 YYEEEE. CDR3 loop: CASSPLGGLNTGELFF. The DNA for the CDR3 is TGTGCCAGCAGCCCCCTTGGCGGACTAAATACCGGGGAGCTGTTTTTT.

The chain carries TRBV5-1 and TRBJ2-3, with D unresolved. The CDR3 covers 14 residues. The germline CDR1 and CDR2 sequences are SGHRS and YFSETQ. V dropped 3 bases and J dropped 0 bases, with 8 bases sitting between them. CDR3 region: CASSYDASTDTQYF. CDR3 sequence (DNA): TGCGCCAGCAGCTACGACGCGAGCACAGATACGCAGTATTTT. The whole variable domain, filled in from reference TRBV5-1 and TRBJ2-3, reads KAGVTQTPRYLIKTRGQQVTLSCSPISGHRSVSWYQQTPGQGLQFLFEYFSETQRNKGNFPGRFSGRQFSNSRSEMNVSTLELGDSALYLCASSYDASTDTQYFGPGTRLTVL.